The T cell receptor (beta chain) described here comes from a study of T cell responses to AZD1222 COVID-19 vaccine. Whole-study results and caveats: Unmutated variant regions are reportedly the target of nearly half of TCRs that are spike-specific.

This CDR3 has 15 residues. CDR1 is MDHEN and CDR2 is SYDVKM in the germline V gene. Deletions cut 4 bases from V and 0 bases from J, with 10 bases between. Assay: immunoSEQ multiplex PCR; the TCRdb copy retains only in-frame clones and omits some. Here the sample spans approximately 190,000 clones, roughly 92% being singletons. For this clone: Its antigen is not identified.

The TCR sequence derives from an adult who received the AZD1222 COVID-19 vaccine. The source was peripheral blood, collected 28 days after the second AZD1222 dose. The V and J genes are TRBV28 and TRBJ1-3; D might be TRBD1 (6 bases). This chain's CDR3 is CASSSGTFSGNTIYF. The CDR3 nucleotides are TGTGCCAGCAGTTCCGGGACATTCTCTGGAAACACCATATATTTT.